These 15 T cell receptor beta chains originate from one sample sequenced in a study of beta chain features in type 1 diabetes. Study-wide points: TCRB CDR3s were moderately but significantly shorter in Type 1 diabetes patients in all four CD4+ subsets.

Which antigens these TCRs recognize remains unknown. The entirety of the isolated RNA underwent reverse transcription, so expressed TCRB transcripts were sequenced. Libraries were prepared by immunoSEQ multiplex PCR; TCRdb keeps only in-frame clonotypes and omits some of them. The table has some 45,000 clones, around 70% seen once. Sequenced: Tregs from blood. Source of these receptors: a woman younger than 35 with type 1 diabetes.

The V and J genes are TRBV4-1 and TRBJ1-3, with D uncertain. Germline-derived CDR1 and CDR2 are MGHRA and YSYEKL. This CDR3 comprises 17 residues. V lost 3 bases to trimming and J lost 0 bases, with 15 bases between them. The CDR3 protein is CASSQSGLGSSGNTIYF. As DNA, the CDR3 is TGCGCCAGCAGCCAGTCCGGACTGGGTAGCTCTGGAAACACCATATATTTT.

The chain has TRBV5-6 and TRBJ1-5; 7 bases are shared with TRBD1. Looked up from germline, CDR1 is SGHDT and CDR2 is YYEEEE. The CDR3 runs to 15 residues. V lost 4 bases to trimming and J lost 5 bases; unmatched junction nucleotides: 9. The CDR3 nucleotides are TGTGCCAGCAGCCGGTGGGGCGACAGGGATCAGCCCCAGCATTTT. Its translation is CASSRWGDRDQPQHF.

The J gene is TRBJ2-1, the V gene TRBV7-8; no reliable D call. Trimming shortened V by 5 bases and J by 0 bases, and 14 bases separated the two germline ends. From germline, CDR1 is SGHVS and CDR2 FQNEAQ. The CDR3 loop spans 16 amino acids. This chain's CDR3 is CASSLTHSGSYNEQFF. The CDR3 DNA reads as TGTGCCAGCAGCCTAACCCACTCAGGCTCCTACAATGAGCAGTTCTTC.

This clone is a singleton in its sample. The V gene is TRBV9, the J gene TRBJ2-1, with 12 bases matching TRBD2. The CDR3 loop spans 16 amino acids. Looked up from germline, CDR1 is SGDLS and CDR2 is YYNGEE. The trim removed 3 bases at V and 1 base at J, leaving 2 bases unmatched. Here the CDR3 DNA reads TGTGCCAGCAGCGCCGGGACTAGCGGGTCCTACAATGAGCAGTTCTTC. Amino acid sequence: CASSAGTSGSYNEQFF. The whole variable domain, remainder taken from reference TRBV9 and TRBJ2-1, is DSGVTQTPKHLITATGQRVTLRCSPRSGDLSVYWYQQSLDQGLQFLIQYYNGEERAKGNILERFSAQQFPDLHSELNLSSLELGDSALYFCASSAGTSGSYNEQFFGPGTRLTVL.

The chain's CDR3 is CASSFREFYEQYF. In nucleotides, the CDR3 is TGTGCCAGCAGCTTCCGAGAATTCTACGAGCAGTACTTC. The gene calls are TRBV7-8 and TRBJ2-7; unclear D gene. The CDR3 loop spans 13 amino acids. Germline V gene data show CDR1 as SGHVS and CDR2 as FQNEAQ. Trimming stripped 3 bases from V and 3 bases from J, with 9 bases between.

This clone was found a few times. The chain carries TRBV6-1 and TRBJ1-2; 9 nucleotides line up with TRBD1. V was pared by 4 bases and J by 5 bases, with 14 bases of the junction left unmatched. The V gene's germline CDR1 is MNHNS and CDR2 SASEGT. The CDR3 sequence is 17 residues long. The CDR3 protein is CASSASTGGAGGYGYTF. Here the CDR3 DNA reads TGTGCCAGCAGTGCCTCAACAGGGGGCGCGGGTGGGTATGGCTACACCTTC.

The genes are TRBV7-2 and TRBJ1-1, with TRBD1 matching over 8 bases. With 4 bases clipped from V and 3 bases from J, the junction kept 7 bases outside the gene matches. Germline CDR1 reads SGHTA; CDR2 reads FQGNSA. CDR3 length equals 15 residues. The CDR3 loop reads CASSSPDRAYTEAFF. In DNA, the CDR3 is TGTGCCAGCAGCTCCCCGGACAGGGCATACACTGAAGCTTTCTTT.

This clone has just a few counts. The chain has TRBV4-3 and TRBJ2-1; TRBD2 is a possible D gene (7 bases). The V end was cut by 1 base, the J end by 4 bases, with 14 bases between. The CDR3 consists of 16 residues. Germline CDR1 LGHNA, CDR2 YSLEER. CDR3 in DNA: TGCGCCAGCAGCCAAGTAAAGGGGGGGCCATACAATGAGCAGTTCTTC. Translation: CASSQVKGGPYNEQFF.

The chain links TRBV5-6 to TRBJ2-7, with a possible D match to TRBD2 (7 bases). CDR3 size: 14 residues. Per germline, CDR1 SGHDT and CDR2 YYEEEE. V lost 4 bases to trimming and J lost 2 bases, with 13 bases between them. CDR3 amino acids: CASSPGGTTYEQYF. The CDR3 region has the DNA TGTGCCAGCAGCCCCGGGGGGACAACCTACGAGCAGTACTTC.

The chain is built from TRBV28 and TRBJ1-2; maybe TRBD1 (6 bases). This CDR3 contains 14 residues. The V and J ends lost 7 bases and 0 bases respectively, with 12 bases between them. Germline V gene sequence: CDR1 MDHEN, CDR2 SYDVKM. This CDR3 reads CASKRTVSNYGYTF. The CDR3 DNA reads TGTGCCAGCAAAAGGACAGTATCTAACTATGGCTACACCTTC.

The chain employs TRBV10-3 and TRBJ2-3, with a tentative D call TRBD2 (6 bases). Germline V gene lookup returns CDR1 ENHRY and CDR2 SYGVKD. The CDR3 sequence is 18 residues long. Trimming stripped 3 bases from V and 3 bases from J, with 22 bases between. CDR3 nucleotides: TGTGCCATCAGTGATTGGGCGGGGCCCACTTCTGGGACAGATACGCAGTATTTT. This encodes CAISDWAGPTSGTDTQYF.

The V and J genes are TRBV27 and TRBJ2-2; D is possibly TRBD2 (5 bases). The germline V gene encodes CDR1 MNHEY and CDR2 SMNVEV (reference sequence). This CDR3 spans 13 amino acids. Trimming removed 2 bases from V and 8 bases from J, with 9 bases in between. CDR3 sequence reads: CASSLVRGGELFF. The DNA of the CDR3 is TGTGCCAGCAGTTTAGTCCGCGGGGGGGAGCTGTTTTTT.

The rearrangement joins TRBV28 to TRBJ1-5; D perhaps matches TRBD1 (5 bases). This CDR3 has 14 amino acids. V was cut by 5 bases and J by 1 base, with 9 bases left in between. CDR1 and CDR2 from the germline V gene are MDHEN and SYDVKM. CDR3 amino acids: CASSRTPSNQPQHF. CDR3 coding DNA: TGTGCCAGCAGTCGGACACCAAGCAATCAGCCCCAGCATTTT.

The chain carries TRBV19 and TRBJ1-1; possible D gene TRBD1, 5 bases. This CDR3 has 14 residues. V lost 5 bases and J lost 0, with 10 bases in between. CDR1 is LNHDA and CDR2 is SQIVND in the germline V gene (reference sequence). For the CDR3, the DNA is TGTGCCAGTAGTCGGACATCCCTGAACACTGAAGCTTTCTTT. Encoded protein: CASSRTSLNTEAFF.

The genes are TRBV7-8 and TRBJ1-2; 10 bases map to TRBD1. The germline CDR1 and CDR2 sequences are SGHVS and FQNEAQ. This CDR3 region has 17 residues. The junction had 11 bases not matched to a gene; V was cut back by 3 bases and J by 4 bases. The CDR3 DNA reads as TGTGCCAGCAGCTTTGCCGGGACAGGGGCTACGGGCTATGGCTACACCTTC. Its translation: CASSFAGTGATGYGYTF.